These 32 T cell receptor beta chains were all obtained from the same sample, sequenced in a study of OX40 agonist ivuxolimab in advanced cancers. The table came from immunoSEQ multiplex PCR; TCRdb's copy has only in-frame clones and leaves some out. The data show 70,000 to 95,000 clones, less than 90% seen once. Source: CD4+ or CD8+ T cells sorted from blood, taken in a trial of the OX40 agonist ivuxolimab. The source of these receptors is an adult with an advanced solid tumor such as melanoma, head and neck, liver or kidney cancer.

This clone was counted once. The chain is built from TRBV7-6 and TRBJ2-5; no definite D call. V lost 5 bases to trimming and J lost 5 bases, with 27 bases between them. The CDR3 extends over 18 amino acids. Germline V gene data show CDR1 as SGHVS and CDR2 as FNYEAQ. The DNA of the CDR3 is TGTGCCAGCAGCGCCGGAAGCATCCAGCGCAGGCGGCGGGAGACCCAGTACTTC. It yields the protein CASSAGSIQRRRRETQYF.

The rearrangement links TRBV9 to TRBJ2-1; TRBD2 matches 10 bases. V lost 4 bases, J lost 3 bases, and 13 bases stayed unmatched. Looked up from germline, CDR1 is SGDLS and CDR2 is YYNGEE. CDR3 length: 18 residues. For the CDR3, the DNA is TGTGCCAGCAGCCCGGAAGGGGCCGGGACTAGCGACTACAATGAGCAGTTCTTC. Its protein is CASSPEGAGTSDYNEQFF.

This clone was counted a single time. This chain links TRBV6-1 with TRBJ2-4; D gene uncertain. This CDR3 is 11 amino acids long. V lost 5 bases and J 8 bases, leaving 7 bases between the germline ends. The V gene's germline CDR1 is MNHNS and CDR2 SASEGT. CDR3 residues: CASSPRDIQYF. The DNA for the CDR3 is TGTGCCAGCAGTCCTAGGGACATTCAGTACTTC.

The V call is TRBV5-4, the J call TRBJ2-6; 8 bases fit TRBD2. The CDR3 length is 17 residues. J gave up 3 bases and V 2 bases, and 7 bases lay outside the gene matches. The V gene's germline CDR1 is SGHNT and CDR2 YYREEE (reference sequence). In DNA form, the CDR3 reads TGTGCCAGCAGCTTCCCAGCGGGAGAAGGTGGGGCCAACGTCCTGACTTTC. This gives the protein CASSFPAGEGGANVLTF.

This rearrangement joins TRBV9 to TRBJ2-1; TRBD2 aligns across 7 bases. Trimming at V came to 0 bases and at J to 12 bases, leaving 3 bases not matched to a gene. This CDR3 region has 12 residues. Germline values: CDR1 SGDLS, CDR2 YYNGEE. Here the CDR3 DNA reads TGTGCCAGCAGCGTAGAAGGCGGGGGGCAGTTCTTC. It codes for CASSVEGGGQFF. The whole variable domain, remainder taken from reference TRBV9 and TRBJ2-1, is DSGVTQTPKHLITATGQRVTLRCSPRSGDLSVYWYQQSLDQGLQFLIQYYNGEERAKGNILERFSAQQFPDLHSELNLSSLELGDSALYFCASSVEGGGQFFGPGTRLTVL.

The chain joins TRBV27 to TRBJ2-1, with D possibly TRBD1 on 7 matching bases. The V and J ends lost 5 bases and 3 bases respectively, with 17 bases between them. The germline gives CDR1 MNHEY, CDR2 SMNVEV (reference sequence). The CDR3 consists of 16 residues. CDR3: CASSTGDRASYNEQFF. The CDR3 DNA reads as TGTGCCAGCAGTACGGGAGACAGGGCTAGCTACAATGAGCAGTTCTTC.

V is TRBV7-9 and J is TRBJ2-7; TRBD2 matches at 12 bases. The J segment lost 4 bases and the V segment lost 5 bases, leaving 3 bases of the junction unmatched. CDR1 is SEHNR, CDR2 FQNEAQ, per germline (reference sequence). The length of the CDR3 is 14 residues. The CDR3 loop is CASSPLAGGYEQYF. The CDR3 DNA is TGTGCCAGCAGCCCACTAGCGGGAGGTTACGAGCAGTACTTC.

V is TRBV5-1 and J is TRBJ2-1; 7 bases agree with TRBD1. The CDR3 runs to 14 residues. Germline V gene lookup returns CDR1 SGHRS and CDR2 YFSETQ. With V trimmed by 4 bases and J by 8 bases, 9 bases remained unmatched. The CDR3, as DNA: TGCGCCAGCAGCCCGGGACAGTTCTCGGATGAGCAGTTCTTC. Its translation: CASSPGQFSDEQFF. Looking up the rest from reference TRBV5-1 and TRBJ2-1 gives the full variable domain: KAGVTQTPRYLIKTRGQQVTLSCSPISGHRSVSWYQQTPGQGLQFLFEYFSETQRNKGNFPGRFSGRQFSNSRSEMNVSTLELGDSALYLCASSPGQFSDEQFFGPGTRLTVL.

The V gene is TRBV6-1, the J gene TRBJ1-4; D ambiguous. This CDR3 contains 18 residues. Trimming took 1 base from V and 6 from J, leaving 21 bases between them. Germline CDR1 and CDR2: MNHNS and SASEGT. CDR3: CASSEEIFGRTFDEKLFF. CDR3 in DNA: TGTGCCAGCAGTGAAGAGATATTCGGGCGGACCTTTGATGAAAAACTGTTTTTT.

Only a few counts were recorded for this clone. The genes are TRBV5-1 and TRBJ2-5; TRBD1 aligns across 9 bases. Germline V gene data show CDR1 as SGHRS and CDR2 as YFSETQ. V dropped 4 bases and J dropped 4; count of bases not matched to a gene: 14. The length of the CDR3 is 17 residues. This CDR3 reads CASSHRPGTGTGETQYF. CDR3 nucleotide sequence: TGCGCCAGCAGCCATCGTCCCGGGACAGGGACCGGAGAGACCCAGTACTTC.

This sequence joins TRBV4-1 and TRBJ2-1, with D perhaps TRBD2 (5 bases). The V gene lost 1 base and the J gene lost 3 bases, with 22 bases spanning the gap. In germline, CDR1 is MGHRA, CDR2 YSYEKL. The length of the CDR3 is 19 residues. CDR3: CASSQAQASKTSRYNEQFF. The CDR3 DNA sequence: TGCGCCAGCAGCCAAGCGCAGGCTAGCAAAACTTCACGCTACAATGAGCAGTTCTTC.

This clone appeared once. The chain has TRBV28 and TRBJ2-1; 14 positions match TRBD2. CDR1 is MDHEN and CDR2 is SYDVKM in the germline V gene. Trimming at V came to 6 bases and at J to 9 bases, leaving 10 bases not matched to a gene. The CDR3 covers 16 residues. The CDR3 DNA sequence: TGTGCCAGCAGAAACGTGACTAGCGGGAGGGCGGGTGAGCAGTTCTTC. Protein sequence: CASRNVTSGRAGEQFF. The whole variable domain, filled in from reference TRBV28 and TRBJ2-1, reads DVKVTQSSRYLVKRTGEKVFLECVQDMDHENMFWYRQDPGLGLRLIYFSYDVKMKEKGDIPEGYSVSREKKERFSLILESASTNQTSMYLCASRNVTSGRAGEQFFGPGTRLTVL.

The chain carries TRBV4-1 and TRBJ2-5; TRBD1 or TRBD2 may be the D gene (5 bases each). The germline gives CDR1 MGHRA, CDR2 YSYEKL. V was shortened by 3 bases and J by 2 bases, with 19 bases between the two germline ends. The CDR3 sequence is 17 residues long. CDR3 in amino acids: CASSHDRDLRDQETQYF. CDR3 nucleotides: TGCGCCAGCAGCCACGACCGGGACCTAAGGGATCAAGAGACCCAGTACTTC.

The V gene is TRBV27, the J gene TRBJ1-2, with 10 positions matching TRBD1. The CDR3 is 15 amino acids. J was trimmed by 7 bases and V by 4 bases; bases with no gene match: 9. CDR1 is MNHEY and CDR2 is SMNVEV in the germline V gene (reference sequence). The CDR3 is CASSSTWTGGGGYTF. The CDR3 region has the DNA TGTGCCAGCAGTTCAACCTGGACAGGGGGGGGTGGCTACACCTTC.

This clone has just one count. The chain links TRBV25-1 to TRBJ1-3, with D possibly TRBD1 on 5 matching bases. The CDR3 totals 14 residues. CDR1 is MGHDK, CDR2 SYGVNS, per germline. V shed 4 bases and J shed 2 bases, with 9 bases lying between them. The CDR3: CASSVWGTGNTIYF. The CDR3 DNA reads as TGTGCCAGCAGTGTTTGGGGGACTGGAAACACCATATATTTT.

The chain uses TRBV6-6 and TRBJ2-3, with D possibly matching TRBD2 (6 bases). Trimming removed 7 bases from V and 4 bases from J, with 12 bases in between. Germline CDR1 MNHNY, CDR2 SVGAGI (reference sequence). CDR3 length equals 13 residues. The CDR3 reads CASTTQRADTQYF. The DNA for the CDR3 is TGTGCCAGCACTACACAGCGGGCAGATACGCAGTATTTT.

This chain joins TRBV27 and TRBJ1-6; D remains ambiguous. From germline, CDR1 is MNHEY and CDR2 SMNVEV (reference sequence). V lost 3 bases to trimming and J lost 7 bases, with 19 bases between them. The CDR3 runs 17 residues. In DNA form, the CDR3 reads TGTGCCAGCAGTTTGTCTTTCGGGCGACTGAGGAATTCACCCCTCCACTTT. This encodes CASSLSFGRLRNSPLHF.

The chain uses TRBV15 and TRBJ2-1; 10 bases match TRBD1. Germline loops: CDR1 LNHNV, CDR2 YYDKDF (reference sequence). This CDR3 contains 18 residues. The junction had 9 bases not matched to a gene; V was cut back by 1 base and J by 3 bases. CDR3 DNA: TGTGCCACCAGCAGAGGTGGGTTCGGGACAGGGGACTACAATGAGCAGTTCTTC. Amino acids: CATSRGGFGTGDYNEQFF.

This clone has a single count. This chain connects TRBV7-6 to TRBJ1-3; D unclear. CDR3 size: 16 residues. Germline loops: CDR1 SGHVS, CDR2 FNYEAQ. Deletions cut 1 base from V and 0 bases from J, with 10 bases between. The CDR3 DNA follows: TGTGCCAGCAGCTTAGGACCTCCAAACTCTGGAAACACCATATATTTT. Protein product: CASSLGPPNSGNTIYF.

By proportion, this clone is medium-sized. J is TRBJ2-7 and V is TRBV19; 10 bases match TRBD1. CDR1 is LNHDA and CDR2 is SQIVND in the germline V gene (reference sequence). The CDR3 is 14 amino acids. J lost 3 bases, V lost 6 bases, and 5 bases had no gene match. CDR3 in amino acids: CASRPGQGFYEQYF. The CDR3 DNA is TGTGCCAGTAGACCGGGACAGGGGTTCTACGAGCAGTACTTC. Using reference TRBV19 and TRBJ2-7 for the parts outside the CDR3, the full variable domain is DGGITQSPKYLFRKEGQNVTLSCEQNLNHDAMYWYRQDPGQGLRLIYYSQIVNDFQKGDIAEGYSVSREKKESFPLTVTSAQKNPTAFYLCASRPGQGFYEQYFGPGTRLTVT.

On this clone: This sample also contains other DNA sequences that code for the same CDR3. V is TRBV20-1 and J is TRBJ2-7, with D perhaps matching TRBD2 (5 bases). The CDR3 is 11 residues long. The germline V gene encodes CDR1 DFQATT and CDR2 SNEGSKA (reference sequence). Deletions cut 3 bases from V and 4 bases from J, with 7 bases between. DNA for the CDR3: TGCAGTGCTAGCGGGAATTACGAGCAGTACTTC. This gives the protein CSASGNYEQYF.

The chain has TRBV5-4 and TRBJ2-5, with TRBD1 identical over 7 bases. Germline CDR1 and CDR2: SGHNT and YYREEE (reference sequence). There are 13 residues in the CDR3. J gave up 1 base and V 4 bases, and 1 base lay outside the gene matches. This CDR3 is CASSRDSQETQYF. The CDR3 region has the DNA TGTGCCAGCAGCCGGGACAGCCAAGAGACCCAGTACTTC.

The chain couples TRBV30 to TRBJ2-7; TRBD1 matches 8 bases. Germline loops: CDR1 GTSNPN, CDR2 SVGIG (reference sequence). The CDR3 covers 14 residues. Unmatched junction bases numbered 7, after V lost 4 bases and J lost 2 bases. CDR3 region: CAWNYHRGAYEQYF. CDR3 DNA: TGTGCCTGGAACTATCACAGGGGGGCCTACGAGCAGTACTTC.

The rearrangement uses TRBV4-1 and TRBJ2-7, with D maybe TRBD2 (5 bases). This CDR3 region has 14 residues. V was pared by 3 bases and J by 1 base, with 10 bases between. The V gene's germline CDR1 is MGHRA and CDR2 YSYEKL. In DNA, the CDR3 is TGCGCCAGCAGCCAGACAACTAGTTCCTACGAGCAGTACTTC. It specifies CASSQTTSSYEQYF.

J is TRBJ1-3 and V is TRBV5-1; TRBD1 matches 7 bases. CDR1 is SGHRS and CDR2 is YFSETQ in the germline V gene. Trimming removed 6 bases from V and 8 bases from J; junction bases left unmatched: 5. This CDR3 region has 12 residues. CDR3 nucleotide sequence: TGCGCCAGCACCCTAACAGGGGACACCATATATTTT. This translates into CASTLTGDTIYF.

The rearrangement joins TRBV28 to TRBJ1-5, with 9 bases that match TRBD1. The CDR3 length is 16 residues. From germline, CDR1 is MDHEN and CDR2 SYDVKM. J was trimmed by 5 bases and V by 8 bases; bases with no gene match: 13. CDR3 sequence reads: CASGTGWGATDQPQHF. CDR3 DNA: TGTGCCAGCGGGACAGGGTGGGGGGCTACGGATCAGCCCCAGCATTTT. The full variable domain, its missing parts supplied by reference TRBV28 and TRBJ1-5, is DVKVTQSSRYLVKRTGEKVFLECVQDMDHENMFWYRQDPGLGLRLIYFSYDVKMKEKGDIPEGYSVSREKKERFSLILESASTNQTSMYLCASGTGWGATDQPQHFGDGTRLSIL.

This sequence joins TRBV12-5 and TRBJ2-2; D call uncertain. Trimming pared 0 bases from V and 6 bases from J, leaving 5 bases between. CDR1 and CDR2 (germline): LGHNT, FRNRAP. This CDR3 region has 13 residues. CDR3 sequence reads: CASGLVLSGELFF. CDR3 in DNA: TGTGCTAGTGGTTTGGTACTTTCCGGGGAGCTGTTTTTT.

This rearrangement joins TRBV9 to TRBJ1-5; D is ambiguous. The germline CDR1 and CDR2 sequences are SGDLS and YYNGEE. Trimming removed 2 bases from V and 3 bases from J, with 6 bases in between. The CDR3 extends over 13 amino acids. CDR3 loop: CASSVENNQPQHF. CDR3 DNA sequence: TGTGCCAGCAGCGTTGAGAACAATCAGCCCCAGCATTTT.

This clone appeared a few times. CDR3 DNA sequence: TGTGCCTGGAGACTAGCGGGAGGGTACGAGCAGTACTTC. Residues: CAWRLAGGYEQYF. The chain is built from TRBV30 and TRBJ2-7, with 13 bases matching TRBD2. CDR3 length equals 13 residues. V lost 3 bases, J lost 4 bases, and 0 bases stayed unmatched. CDR1 is GTSNPN, CDR2 SVGIG, per germline (reference sequence).

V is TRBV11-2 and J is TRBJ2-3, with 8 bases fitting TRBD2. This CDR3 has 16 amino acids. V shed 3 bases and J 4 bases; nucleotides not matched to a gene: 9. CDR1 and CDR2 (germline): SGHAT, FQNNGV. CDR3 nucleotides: TGTGCCAGCAGCTTCGGGCTAGCGGGTTGGGCAGATACGCAGTATTTT. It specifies CASSFGLAGWADTQYF.

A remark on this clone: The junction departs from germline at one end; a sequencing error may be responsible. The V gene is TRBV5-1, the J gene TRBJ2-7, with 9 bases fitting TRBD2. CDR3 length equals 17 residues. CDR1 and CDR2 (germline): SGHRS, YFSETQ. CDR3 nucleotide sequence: TGCGCCAGCAGTACCACCCTTAGCGGGAGTAAAGGCTACGGGCAGTACTTC. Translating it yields CASSTTLSGSKGYGQYF.

The CDR3 nucleotides read TGTGCCATTCGACAGGAACGCGGCTACGAGCAGTACTTC. Its translation: CAIRQERGYEQYF. V usage is TRBV2 and J usage is TRBJ2-5; D is possibly TRBD1 (6 bases). The end of the DNA is better explained by TRBJ2-7, so the J call may be wrong. The CDR3 has 13 amino acids. Germline V CDR1 and CDR2: SNHLY, FYNNEI.